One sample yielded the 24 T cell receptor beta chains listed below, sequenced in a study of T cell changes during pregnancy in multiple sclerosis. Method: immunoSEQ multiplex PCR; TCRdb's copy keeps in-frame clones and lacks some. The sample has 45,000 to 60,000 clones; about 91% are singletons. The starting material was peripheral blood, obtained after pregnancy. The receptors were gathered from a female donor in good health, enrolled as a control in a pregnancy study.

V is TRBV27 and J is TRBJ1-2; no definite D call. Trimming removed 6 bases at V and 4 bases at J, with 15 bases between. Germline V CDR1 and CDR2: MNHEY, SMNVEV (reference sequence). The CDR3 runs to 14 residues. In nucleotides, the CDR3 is TGTGCCAGCAGACCAACCGGGGTTTTCTATGGCTACACCTTC. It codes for CASRPTGVFYGYTF.

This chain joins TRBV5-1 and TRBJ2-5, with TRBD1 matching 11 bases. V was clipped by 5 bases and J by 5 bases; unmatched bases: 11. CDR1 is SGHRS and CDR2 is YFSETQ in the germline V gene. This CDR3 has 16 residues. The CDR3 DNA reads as TGCGCCAGCAGGTCCGGGACAGGGGGTTACGGGGAGACCCAGTACTTC. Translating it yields CASRSGTGGYGETQYF.

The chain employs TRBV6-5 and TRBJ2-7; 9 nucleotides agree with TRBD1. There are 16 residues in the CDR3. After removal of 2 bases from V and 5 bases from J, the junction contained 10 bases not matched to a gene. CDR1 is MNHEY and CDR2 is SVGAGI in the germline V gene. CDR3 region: CASSYRPGQGSNEQYF. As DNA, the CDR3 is TGTGCCAGCAGTTACCGACCGGGACAGGGTAGCAACGAGCAGTACTTC.

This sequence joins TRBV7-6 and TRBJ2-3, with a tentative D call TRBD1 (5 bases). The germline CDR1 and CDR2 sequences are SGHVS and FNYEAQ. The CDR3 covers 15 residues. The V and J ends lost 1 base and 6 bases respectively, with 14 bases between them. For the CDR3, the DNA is TGTGCCAGCAGCTTAGGTTTTACAGGCCGGGATACGCAGTATTTT. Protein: CASSLGFTGRDTQYF. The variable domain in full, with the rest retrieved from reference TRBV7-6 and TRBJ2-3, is GAGVSQSPRYKVTKRGQDVALRCDPISGHVSLYWYRQALGQGPEFLTYFNYEAQQDKSGLPNDRFSAERPEGSISTLTIQRTEQRDSAMYRCASSLGFTGRDTQYFGPGTRLTVL.

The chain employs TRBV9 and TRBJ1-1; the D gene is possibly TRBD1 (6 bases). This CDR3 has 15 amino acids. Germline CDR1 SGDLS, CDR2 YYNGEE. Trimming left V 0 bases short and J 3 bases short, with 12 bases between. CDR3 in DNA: TGTGCCAGCAGCGTAGATTCAGGGGCCGACACTGAAGCTTTCTTT. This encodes CASSVDSGADTEAFF.

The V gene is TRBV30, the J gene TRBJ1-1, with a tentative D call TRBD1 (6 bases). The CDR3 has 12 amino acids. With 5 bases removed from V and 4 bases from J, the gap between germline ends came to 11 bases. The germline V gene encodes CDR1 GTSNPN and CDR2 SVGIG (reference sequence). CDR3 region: CAWGGATTEAFF. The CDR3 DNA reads TGTGCCTGGGGGGGGGCTACCACTGAAGCTTTCTTT.

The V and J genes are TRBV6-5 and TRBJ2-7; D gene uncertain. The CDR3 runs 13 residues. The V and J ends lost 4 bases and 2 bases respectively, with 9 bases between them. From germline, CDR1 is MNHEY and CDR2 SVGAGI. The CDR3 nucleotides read TGTGCCAGCAGTTCGGTCCGAACCTACGAGCAGTACTTC. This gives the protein CASSSVRTYEQYF.

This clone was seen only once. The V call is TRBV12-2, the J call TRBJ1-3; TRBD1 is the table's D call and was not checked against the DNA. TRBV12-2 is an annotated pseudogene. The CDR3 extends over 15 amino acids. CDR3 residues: CASHPTAGAGNTIYF. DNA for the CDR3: TGTGCAAGTCACCCAACGGCAGGGGCAGGAAACACCATATATTTT.

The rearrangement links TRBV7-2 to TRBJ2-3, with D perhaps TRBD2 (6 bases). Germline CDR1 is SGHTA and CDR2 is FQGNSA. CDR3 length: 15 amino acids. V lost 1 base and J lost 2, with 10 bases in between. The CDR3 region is CASSLGSGITDTQYF. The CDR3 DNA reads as TGTGCCAGCAGCTTAGGTAGCGGAATCACAGATACGCAGTATTTT.

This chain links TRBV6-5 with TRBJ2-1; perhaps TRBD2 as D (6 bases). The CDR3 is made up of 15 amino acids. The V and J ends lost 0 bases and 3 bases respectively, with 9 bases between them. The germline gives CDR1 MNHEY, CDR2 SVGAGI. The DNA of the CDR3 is TGTGCCAGCAGTTACTCGGCGGAGGGCTACAATGAGCAGTTCTTC. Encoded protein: CASSYSAEGYNEQFF.

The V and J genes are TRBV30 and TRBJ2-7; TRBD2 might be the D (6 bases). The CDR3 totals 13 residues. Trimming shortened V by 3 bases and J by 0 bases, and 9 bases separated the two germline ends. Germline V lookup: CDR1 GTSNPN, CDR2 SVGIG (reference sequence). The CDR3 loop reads CAWRKTSSYEQYF. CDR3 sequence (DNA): TGTGCCTGGAGAAAGACTAGCTCCTACGAGCAGTACTTC.

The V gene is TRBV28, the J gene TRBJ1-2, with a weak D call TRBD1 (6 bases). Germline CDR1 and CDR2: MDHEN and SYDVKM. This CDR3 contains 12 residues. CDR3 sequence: CGAGDPRYGYTF. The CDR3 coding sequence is TGTGGAGCAGGGGACCCACGCTATGGCTACACCTTC.

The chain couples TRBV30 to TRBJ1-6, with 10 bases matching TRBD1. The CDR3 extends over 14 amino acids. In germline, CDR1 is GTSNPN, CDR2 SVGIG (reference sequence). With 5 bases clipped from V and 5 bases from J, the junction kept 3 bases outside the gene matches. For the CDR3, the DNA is TGTGCCTGGGACGGGACAGGGGATAATTCACCCCTCCACTTT. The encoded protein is CAWDGTGDNSPLHF.

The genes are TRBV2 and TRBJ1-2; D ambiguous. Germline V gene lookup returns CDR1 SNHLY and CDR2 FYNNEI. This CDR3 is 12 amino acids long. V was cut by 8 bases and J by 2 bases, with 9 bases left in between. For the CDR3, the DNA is TGTGCCAGCGCTGGGCTCAACTATGGCTACACCTTC. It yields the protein CASAGLNYGYTF.

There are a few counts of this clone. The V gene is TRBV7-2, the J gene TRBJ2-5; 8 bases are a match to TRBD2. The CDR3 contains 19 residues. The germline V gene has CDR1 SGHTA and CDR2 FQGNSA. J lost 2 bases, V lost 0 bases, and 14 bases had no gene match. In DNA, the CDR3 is TGTGCCAGCAGCTTAGCAAGGGACGGGAGGGCCAGGTATCAAGAGACCCAGTACTTC. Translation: CASSLARDGRARYQETQYF. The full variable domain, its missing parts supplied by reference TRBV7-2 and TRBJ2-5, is GAGVSQSPSNKVTEKGKDVELRCDPISGHTALYWYRQSLGQGLEFLIYFQGNSAPDKSGLPSDRFSAERTGGSVSTLTIQRTQQEDSAVYLCASSLARDGRARYQETQYFGPGTRLLVL.

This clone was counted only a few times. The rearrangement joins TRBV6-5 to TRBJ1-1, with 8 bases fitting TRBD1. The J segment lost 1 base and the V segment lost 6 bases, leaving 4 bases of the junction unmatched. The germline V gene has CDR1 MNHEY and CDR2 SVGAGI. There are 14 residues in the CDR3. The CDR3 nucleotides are TGTGCCAGCAGCCTGGACAGGGCGAACACTGAAGCTTTCTTT. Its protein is CASSLDRANTEAFF.

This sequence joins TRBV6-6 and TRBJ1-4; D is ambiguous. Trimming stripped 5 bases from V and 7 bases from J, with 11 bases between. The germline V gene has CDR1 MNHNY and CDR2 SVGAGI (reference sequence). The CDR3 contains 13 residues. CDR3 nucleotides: TGTGCCAGCAGTGGGAGGGAGACTGAAAAACTGTTTTTT. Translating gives CASSGRETEKLFF.

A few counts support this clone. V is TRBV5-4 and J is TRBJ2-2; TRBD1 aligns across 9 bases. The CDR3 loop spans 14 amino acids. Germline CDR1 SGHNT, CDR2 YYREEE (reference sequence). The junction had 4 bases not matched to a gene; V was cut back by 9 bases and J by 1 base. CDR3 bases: TGTGCCATCAAGGACAGGGGGAACACCGGGGAGCTGTTTTTT. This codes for CAIKDRGNTGELFF.

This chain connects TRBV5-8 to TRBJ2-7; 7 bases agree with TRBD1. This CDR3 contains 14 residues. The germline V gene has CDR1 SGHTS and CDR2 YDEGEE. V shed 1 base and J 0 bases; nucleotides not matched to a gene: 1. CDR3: CASSLTGASYEQYF. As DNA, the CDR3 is TGTGCCAGCAGCTTGACAGGGGCCTCCTACGAGCAGTACTTC.

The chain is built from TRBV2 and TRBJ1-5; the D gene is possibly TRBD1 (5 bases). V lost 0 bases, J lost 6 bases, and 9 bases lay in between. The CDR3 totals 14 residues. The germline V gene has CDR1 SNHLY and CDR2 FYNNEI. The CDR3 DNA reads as TGTGCCAGCAGTGAAGCTAGGGGCTTTCAGCCCCAGCATTTT. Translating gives CASSEARGFQPQHF.

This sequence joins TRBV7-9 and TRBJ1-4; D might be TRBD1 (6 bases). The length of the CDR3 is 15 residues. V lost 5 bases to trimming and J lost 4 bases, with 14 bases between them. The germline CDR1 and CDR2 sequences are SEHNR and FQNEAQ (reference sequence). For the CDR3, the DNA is TGTGCCAGCAGCGCGACCGGACAGATTAATGAAAAACTGTTTTTT. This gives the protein CASSATGQINEKLFF.

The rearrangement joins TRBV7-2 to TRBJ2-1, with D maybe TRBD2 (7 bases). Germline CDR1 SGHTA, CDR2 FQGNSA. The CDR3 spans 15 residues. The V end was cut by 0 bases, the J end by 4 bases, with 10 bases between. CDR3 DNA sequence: TGTGCCAGCAGCTTAGCGGGGGGGCCATACAATGAGCAGTTCTTC. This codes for CASSLAGGPYNEQFF.

CDR3 loop: CATTLGVPGSTEAFF. CDR3 sequence (DNA): TGTGCCACCACCCTGGGGGTGCCCGGGAGCACTGAAGCTTTCTTT. This chain connects TRBV28 to TRBJ1-1; D perhaps matches TRBD1 (5 bases). Looked up from germline, CDR1 is MDHEN and CDR2 is SYDVKM. Trimming removed 10 bases at V and 4 bases at J, with 22 bases between. This CDR3 is 15 amino acids long.

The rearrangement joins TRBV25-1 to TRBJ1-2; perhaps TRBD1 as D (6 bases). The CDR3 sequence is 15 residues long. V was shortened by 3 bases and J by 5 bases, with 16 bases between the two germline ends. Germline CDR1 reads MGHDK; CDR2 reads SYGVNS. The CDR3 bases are TGTGCCAGCAGTGATGATAGCAGGGGATTATATGGCTACACCTTC. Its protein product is CASSDDSRGLYGYTF.